Many counts were recorded for the clone carrying this TCR beta chain. TCRdb re-analysed the RT-PCR reads in MiXCR, keeping a single row per CDR3 protein. There are hundreds of thousands of distinct CDR3 sequences in the sample; 13% to 15% occur only once, and about 3.9% lies in the top ten. The CDR3 runs 14 residues. Germline CDR1 SEHNR, CDR2 FQNEAQ (reference sequence). With V trimmed by 5 bases and J by 9 bases, 10 bases remained unmatched. J is TRBJ2-1 and V is TRBV7-9; 7 bases fit TRBD2. The sequenced sample was memory CD4+ T cells from blood. The receptor's source is a female donor in good health, serving as a healthy control. The chain's CDR3 is CASSRSGIFLEQFF. The CDR3 bases are TGTGCCAGCAGCCGAAGCGGGATCTTCCTTGAGCAGTTCTTC.